Below are 7 T cell receptor beta chains sequenced from a single sample in a study of T cells in Graves' hyperthyroidism and ophthalmopathy. The TCR beta CDR3 regions underwent amplification using RNA transcripts as the source. First-round RT-PCR with HTBI primers amplified the TCR CDR3 region. TCRdb redid the calling of the multiplex PCR reads with MiXCR, one entry per CDR3 protein. The repertoire holds 380,000 or so distinct CDR3 sequences, with over 11% as singletons. What was sequenced was blood. Source of these receptors: a young woman with Graves' hyperthyroidism.

In this sample, this clonotype turned up a few times. CDR3 nucleotides: TGTGCCAGCAGCTTCCATTCGACAGGCTCCTACAATGAGCAGTTCTTC. Translating it yields CASSFHSTGSYNEQFF. The chain combines TRBV7-8 with TRBJ2-1; D perhaps matches TRBD1 (6 bases). V was pared by 3 bases and J by 0 bases, with 12 bases between. The CDR3 covers 16 residues. CDR1 and CDR2 (germline): SGHVS, FQNEAQ.

V usage is TRBV29-1 and J usage is TRBJ1-1, with D tentatively TRBD1 (5 bases). V was trimmed by 7 bases and J by 0 bases, leaving 12 bases between them. The germline V gene has CDR1 SQVTM and CDR2 ANQGSEA. The CDR3 spans 13 residues. The CDR3 protein is CSALLGVNTEAFF. As DNA, the CDR3 is TGCAGCGCTCTATTAGGGGTGAACACTGAAGCTTTCTTT.

Ten or more counts support this clonotype. The rearrangement joins TRBV20-1 to TRBJ1-1; D possibly corresponds to TRBD1 (6 bases). Trimming took 3 bases from V and 8 from J, leaving 22 bases between them. The CDR3 consists of 15 residues. Germline lookup yields CDR1 DFQATT and CDR2 SNEGSKA (reference sequence). The CDR3 spells CSARGGGRKYLEAFF. The CDR3 DNA reads TGCAGTGCTAGGGGGGGGGGCCGCAAGTATTTAGAAGCTTTCTTT.

In regard to this clonotype: The junction shows a germline mismatch at one end, possibly a read error. V gene TRBV3-1 combines with J gene TRBJ2-7; 10 nucleotides align to TRBD2. The CDR3 is 16 residues long. The germline V gene encodes CDR1 LGHDT and CDR2 YNNKEL (reference sequence). CDR3 sequence (DNA): TGTGCCAGCAGTCAAGCTAGCGGGAGTTGGACCTACGAGCAGTACTTC. Encoded protein: CASSQASGSWTYEQYF.

This rearrangement joins TRBV14 to TRBJ2-7; TRBD1 might be the D (6 bases). V lost 1 base and J 6 bases, leaving 10 bases between the germline ends. Germline-derived CDR1 and CDR2 are SGHDN and FVKESK. This CDR3 contains 13 residues. DNA of the CDR3: TGTGCCAGCAGCCAAGCAGGGGCCGGCGAGCAGTACTTC. It encodes CASSQAGAGEQYF.

In this sample, this clonotype turned up many times. V is TRBV7-2 and J is TRBJ1-5; D unclear. The V end was cut by 1 base, the J end by 7 bases, with 14 bases between. This CDR3 has 15 residues. Germline V gene lookup returns CDR1 SGHTA and CDR2 FQGNSA. The CDR3 DNA reads TGTGCCAGCAGCTTAGATAGGGCCTCGGCGCAGCCCCAGCATTTT. It yields the protein CASSLDRASAQPQHF.

There are many counts of this clonotype. The chain uses TRBV6-5 and TRBJ1-1; D may be TRBD1 (5 bases). Trimming stripped 2 bases from V and 6 bases from J, with 7 bases between. Germline assignment: CDR1 MNHEY and CDR2 SVGAGI. This CDR3 is 12 amino acids long. CDR3 sequence (DNA): TGTGCCAGCAGTTACCGGGGGTCTGAAGCTTTCTTT. It is translated as CASSYRGSEAFF.